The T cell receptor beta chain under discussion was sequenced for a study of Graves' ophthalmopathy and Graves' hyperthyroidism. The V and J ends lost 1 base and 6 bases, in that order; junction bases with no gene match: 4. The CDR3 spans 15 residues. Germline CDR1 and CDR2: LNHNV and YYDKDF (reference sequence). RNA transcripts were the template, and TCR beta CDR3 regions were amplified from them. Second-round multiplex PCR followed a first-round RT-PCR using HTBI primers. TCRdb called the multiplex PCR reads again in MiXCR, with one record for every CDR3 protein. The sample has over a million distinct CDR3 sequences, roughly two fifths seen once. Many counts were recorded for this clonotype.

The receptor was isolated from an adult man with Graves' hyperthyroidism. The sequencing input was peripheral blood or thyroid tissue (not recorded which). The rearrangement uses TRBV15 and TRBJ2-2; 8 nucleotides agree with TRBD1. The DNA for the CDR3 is TGTGCCACCAGCAGAGTCCAGGGGGCGCCCGGGGAGCTGTTTTTT. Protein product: CATSRVQGAPGELFF.